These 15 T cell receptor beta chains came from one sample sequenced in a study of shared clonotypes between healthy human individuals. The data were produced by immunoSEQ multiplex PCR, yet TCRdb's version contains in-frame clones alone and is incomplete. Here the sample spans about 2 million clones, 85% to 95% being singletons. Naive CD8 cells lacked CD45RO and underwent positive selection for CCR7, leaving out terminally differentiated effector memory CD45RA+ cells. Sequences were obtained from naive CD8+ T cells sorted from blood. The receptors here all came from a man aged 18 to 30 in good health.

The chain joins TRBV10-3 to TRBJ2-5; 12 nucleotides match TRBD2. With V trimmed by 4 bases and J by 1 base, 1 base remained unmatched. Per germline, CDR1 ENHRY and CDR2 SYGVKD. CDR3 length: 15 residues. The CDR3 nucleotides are TGTGCCATCAGTGGACTAGCGGGGGCCCAAGAGACCCAGTACTTC. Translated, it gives CAISGLAGAQETQYF.

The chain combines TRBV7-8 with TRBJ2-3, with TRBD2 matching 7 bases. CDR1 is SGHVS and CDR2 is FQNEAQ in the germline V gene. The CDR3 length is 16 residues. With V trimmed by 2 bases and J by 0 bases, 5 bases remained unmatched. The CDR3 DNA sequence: TGTGCCAGCAGCTTATGGGTGCGGGGGAGCACAGATACGCAGTATTTT. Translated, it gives CASSLWVRGSTDTQYF.

CDR3 amino acids: CASRGQAYEQYF. DNA of the CDR3: TGTGCCAGCAGGGGACAGGCCTACGAGCAGTACTTC. V and J are TRBV2 and TRBJ2-7; 8 bases agree with TRBD1. The CDR3 is 12 amino acids. V lost 6 bases to trimming and J lost 2 bases; unmatched junction nucleotides: 0. Looked up from germline, CDR1 is SNHLY and CDR2 is FYNNEI.

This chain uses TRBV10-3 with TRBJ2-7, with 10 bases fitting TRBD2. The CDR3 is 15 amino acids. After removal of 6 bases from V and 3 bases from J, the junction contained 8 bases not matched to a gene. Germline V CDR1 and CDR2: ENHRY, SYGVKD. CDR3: CAISSPSGSLYEQYF. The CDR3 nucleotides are TGTGCCATCAGCAGTCCTAGCGGGAGCCTCTACGAGCAGTACTTC.

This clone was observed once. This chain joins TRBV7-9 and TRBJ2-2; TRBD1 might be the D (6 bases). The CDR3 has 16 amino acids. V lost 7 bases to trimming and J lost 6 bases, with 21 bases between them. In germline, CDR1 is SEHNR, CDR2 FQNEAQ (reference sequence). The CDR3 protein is CASNEGQGIDSGELFF. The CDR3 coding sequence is TGTGCCAGCAATGAAGGGCAGGGGATCGATTCCGGGGAGCTGTTTTTT.

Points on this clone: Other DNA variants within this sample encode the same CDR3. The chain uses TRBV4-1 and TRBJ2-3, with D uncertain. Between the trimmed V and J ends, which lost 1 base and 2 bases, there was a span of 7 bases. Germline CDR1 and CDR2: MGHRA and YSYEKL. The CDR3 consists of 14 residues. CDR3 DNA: TGCGCCAGCAGCCAAGGACCTCTCACAGATACGCAGTATTTT. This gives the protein CASSQGPLTDTQYF.

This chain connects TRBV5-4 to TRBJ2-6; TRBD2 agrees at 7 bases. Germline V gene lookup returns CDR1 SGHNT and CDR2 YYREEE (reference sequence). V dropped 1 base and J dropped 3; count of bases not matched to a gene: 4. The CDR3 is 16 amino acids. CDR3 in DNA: TGTGCCAGCAGCTTGCCTGGGGGGGTTGGGGCCAACGTCCTGACTTTC. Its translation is CASSLPGGVGANVLTF.

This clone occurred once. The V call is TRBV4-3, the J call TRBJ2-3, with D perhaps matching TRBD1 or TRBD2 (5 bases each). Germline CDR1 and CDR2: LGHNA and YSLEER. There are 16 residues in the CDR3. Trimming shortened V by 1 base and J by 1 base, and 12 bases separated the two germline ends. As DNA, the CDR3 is TGCGCCAGCAGCCAAGTGTGGCAGGGACGCACAGATACGCAGTATTTT. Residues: CASSQVWQGRTDTQYF.

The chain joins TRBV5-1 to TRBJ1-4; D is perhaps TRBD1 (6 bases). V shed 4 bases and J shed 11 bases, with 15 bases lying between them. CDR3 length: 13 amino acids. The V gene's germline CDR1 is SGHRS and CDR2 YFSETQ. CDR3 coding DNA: TGCGCCAGCAGCCCCCTACAGGGAGACAAACTGTTTTTT. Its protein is CASSPLQGDKLFF.

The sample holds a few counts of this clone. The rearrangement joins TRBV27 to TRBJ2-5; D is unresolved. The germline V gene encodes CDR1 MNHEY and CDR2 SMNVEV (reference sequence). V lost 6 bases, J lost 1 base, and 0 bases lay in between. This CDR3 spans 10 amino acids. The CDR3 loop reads CASSQETQYF. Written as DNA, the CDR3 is TGTGCCAGCAGCCAAGAGACCCAGTACTTC.

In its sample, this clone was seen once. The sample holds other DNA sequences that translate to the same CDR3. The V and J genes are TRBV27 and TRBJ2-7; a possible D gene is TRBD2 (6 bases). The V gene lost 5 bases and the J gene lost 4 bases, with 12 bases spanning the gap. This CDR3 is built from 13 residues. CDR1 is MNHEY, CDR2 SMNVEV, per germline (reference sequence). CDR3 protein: CASSQGGGYEQYF. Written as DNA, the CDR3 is TGTGCCAGCAGTCAAGGTGGGGGGTACGAGCAGTACTTC.

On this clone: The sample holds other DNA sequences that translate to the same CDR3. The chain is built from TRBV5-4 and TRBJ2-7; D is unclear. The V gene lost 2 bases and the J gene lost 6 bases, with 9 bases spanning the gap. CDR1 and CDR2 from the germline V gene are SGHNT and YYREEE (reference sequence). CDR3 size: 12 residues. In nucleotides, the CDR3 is TGTGCCAGCAGCTTTGGGGTAGGCGAGCAGTACTTC. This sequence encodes CASSFGVGEQYF.

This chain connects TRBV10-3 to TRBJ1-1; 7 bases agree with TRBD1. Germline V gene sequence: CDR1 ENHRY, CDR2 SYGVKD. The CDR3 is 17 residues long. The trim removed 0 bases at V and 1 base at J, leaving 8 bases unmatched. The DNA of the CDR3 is TGTGCCATCAGTGAGTCGATTGGGACAGCTCCGAACACTGAAGCTTTCTTT. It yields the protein CAISESIGTAPNTEAFF.

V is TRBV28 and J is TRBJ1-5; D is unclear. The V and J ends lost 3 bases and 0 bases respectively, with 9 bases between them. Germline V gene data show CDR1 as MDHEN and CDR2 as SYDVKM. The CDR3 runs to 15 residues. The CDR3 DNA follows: TGTGCCAGCAGTTTTGTAACGTTTAGCAATCAGCCCCAGCATTTT. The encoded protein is CASSFVTFSNQPQHF.

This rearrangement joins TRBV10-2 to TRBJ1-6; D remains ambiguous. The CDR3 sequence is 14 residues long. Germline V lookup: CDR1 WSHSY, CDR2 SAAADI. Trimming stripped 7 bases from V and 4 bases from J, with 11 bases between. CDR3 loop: CASKWDLYNSPLHF. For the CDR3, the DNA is TGCGCCAGCAAGTGGGATCTTTATAATTCACCCCTCCACTTT.